A selection of T cell receptor beta chains follows, all from one sample in a study of cytotoxic CD8 clonotypes in ibrutinib-treated CLL. Measured with immunoSEQ multiplex PCR; TCRdb has only the in-frame clones, and not every one. The sample gives 300,000 to 350,000 clones, 70% to 80% of which show up once; over 5% is in the top ten. The source was PBMCs, collected before ibrutinib treatment. These receptors originate from a human donor with chronic lymphocytic leukemia. The CDR3 runs from the conserved cysteine through the conserved F or W. The order of the fields is D gene, J gene, V gene, clone size, CDR3 DNA, CDR3 protein. The D gene is left open where the match is weak. Where a row states a size, it is once, few, many or the class of an expanded clone; other rows omit it.

>TRBD1|TRBJ1-5|TRBV27|NA
TGTGCCAGCAGTTTAAGGGACAGGAATAGCAATCAGCCCCAGCATTTT
CASSLRDRNSNQPQHF
>TRBD2|TRBJ2-7|TRBV5-1|once
TGCGCCAGCAGCTCAACTTTGGCGGGAGGTGCCTACGAGCAGTACTTC
CASSSTLAGGAYEQYF
>NA|TRBJ2-3|TRBV5-4|NA
TGTGCCAGCAGGTTTCGTGGTGGGAGCACAGATACGCAGTATTTT
CASRFRGGSTDTQYF
>NA|TRBJ2-4|TRBV6-5|NA
TGTGCCAGCAGTTACTTCCCAGGGGAAAACATTCAGTACTTC
CASSYFPGENIQYF
>NA|TRBJ2-3|TRBV25-1|NA
TGTGCCAGCAGCCCGGCAGATACGCAGTATTTT
CASSPADTQYF
>NA|TRBJ2-3|TRBV7-2|NA
TGTGCCAGCAGCTCGCCAGGAGATACGCAGTATTTT
CASSSPGDTQYF
>NA|TRBJ2-5|TRBV9|NA
TGTGCCAGCAGCAACTTCCAAGAGACCCAGTACTTC
CASSNFQETQYF
>TRBD2|TRBJ2-1|TRBV30|few
TGTGCCTGGAGTTTAGAGCGGGAAGACTACAATGAGCAGTTCTTC
CAWSLEREDYNEQFF
>NA|TRBJ2-2|TRBV7-2|NA
TGTGCCAGCAGCCACTTCCGATGGGCAAGCACCGGGGAGCTGTTTTTT
CASSHFRWASTGELFF
>NA|TRBJ1-4|TRBV18|once
TGTGCCAGCTCACCATTGAGGGAAGGGGGTCGTGAAAAACTGTTTTTT
CASSPLREGGREKLFF